Listed below are T cell receptor beta chains from one sample, sequenced in a study of blood T cell repertoires in COVID-19. Assay: immunoSEQ multiplex PCR; the TCRdb copy retains only in-frame clones and omits some. Here the sample spans roughly 150,000 clones, approximately 80% being singletons. The material sequenced was PBMCs or T cells enriched from blood (not recorded which). Receptor source: a man in his 70s who had been exposed to COVID-19. CDR3s include the opening cysteine and the closing phenylalanine or tryptophan. Each record gives: J gene, clone size, D gene, V gene, CDR3 protein, CDR3 DNA. D genes are given only for firm matches. Size tells how often a clone was seen (once, few, many) or the class of an expanded clone, and some rows leave it out.

TRBJ2-7	-	TRBD1	TRBV28	CASSQAGTGSYEQYF	TGTGCCAGCAGTCAAGCCGGGACAGGGTCTTACGAGCAGTACTTC
TRBJ1-3	-	TRBD1	TRBV4-3	CASSQTDRKGNTIYF	TGCGCCAGCAGCCAGACGGACAGGAAAGGAAACACCATATATTTT
TRBJ2-5	-	TRBD2	TRBV27	CASRGLATQETQYF	TGTGCCAGCAGGGGACTAGCGACCCAAGAGACCCAGTACTTC
TRBJ1-3	-	-	TRBV7-9	CASSLGGGTIYF	TGTGCCAGCAGCTTAGGCGGGGGGACCATATATTTT
TRBJ2-1	-	TRBD2	TRBV6-4	CASSGGLAGYNEQFF	TGTGCCAGCAGCGGAGGCCTAGCGGGATACAATGAGCAGTTCTTC
TRBJ1-5	-	-	TRBV19	CASSMGRRRAGGNQPQHF	TGTGCCAGTAGTATGGGCAGGCGCCGGGCGGGGGGGAATCAGCCCCAGCATTTT
TRBJ1-3	-	TRBD1	TRBV7-8	CASSLRQGASGNTIYF	TGTGCCAGCAGCCTAAGACAGGGGGCCTCTGGAAACACCATATATTTT
TRBJ1-2	-	-	TRBV28	CASSSPFELYGYTF	TGTGCCAGCAGTTCCCCTTTTGAGCTCTATGGCTACACCTTC
TRBJ2-5	few	-	TRBV14	CASSQEWALETQYF	TGTGCCAGCAGCCAAGAGTGGGCCTTGGAGACCCAGTACTTC
TRBJ1-1	-	-	TRBV7-2	CASSSRTLRNTEAFF	TGTGCCAGCAGCTCCCGTACCCTCAGGAACACTGAAGCTTTCTTT
TRBJ1-1	-	-	TRBV18	CASSPNSNTEAFF	TGTGCCAGCTCACCAAACAGCAACACTGAAGCTTTCTTT
TRBJ1-1	-	TRBD1	TRBV28	CASSLSGTGGVRAFF	TGTGCCAGCAGCCTCTCCGGGACAGGGGGCGTCAGAGCTTTCTTT
TRBJ1-2	-	-	TRBV5-6	CASSLGGINYGYTF	TGTGCCAGCAGCTTGGGAGGGATTAACTATGGCTACACCTTC
TRBJ2-3	-	-	TRBV2	CASSRARGDTQYF	TGTGCCAGCAGCCGGGCTAGGGGGGATACGCAGTATTTT
TRBJ2-2	-	-	TRBV19	CASKLGTPNTGELFF	TGTGCCAGTAAACTCGGGACACCGAACACCGGGGAGCTGTTTTTT
TRBJ2-1	-	TRBD2	TRBV24-1	CATSDRLAGDFNPYNEQFF	TGTGCCACCAGTGACCGACTAGCGGGAGACTTTAATCCCTACAATGAGCAGTTCTTC
TRBJ2-1	-	-	TRBV7-9	CASSLGQNEQFF	TGTGCCAGCAGCTTAGGACAAAATGAGCAGTTCTTC
TRBJ1-1	-	TRBD1	TRBV5-1	CASGDREYTEAFF	TGCGCCAGTGGGGACAGGGAGTACACTGAAGCTTTCTTT
TRBJ1-2	-	-	TRBV4-3	CASSQESSSKRGYTF	TGCGCCAGCAGCCAAGAATCTAGCAGCAAACGAGGCTACACCTTC
TRBJ1-6	-	TRBD1	TRBV6-2/TRBV6-3	CASSYRTGGDSPLHF	TGTGCCAGCAGTTACCGGACAGGGGGCGATTCACCCCTCCACTTT
TRBJ1-2	-	-	TRBV25-1	CASSKGDYGYTF	TGTGCCAGCAGTAAGGGAGACTATGGCTACACCTTC
TRBJ2-2	-	-	TRBV3-1/TRBV3-2	CASSPATKEQGTGELFF	TGTGCCAGCAGCCCCGCCACAAAGGAACAGGGTACCGGGGAGCTGTTTTTT
TRBJ2-7	few	-	TRBV2	CASSRGKDFEQYF	TGTGCCAGCAGTCGGGGGAAAGATTTCGAGCAGTACTTC
TRBJ2-1	-	TRBD2	TRBV2	CASSDPQTSGRVNEQFF	TGTGCCAGCAGTGATCCCCAGACTAGCGGGAGGGTCAATGAGCAGTTCTTC
TRBJ2-3	-	-	TRBV12-3/TRBV12-4	CASRSIEDTQYF	TGTGCCAGCAGGTCCATAGAAGATACGCAGTATTTT
TRBJ2-7	-	TRBD2	TRBV6-2/TRBV6-3	CASSLPGTSGRRVEYF	TGTGCCAGCAGTCTCCCCGGGACTAGCGGGAGAAGGGTGGAGTACTTC
TRBJ1-1	few	TRBD1	TRBV5-6	CASSWGTGGTEAFF	TGTGCCAGCAGCTGGGGGACAGGGGGCACTGAAGCTTTCTTT
TRBJ1-3	-	-	TRBV9	CASSIGQSSGNTIYF	TGTGCCAGCAGCATCGGACAGAGCTCTGGAAACACCATATATTTT
TRBJ2-5	-	-	TRBV11-1	CASSKNRGYQETQYF	TGTGCCAGCAGCAAAAACCGGGGTTACCAAGAGACCCAGTACTTC
TRBJ2-1	-	TRBD1	TRBV10-2	CASRDRESSYNEQFF	TGCGCCAGCAGGGACAGGGAAAGCTCCTACAATGAGCAGTTCTTC
TRBJ2-7	-	TRBD1	TRBV9	CASSVYDRAEQYF	TGTGCCAGCAGCGTTTATGACAGGGCCGAGCAGTACTTC
TRBJ1-6	-	TRBD1	TRBV27	CATLGLGTGPSPLHF	TGTGCCACCCTGGGGTTGGGGACAGGGCCATCACCCCTCCACTTT
TRBJ2-3	-	TRBD1	TRBV28	CASTTSGTGGTDTQYF	TGTGCCAGCACCACCTCCGGGACAGGGGGGACAGATACGCAGTATTTT
TRBJ2-7	-	-	TRBV6-2/TRBV6-3	CASSYSRDGQTYEQYF	TGTGCCAGCAGTTACTCGCGGGACGGCCAGACCTACGAGCAGTACTTC
TRBJ2-1	-	TRBD2	TRBV11-2	CASSPTSGGWNEQFF	TGTGCCAGCAGCCCCACTAGCGGGGGGTGGAATGAGCAGTTCTTC
TRBJ2-7	once	-	TRBV7-2	CASSYDTGNSYEQYF	TGTGCCAGCAGTTATGATACAGGGAACTCCTACGAGCAGTACTTC
TRBJ2-7	-	-	TRBV9	CASSSHGTSEEQYF	TGTGCCAGCAGCTCCCACGGGACTTCCGAGGAGCAGTACTTC
TRBJ1-5	few	-	TRBV2	CASSEQGLGNQPQHF	TGTGCCAGCAGTGAACAGGGGTTGGGCAATCAGCCCCAGCATTTT
TRBJ1-2	-	-	TRBV5-8	CASSLNVLPGGYGYTF	TGTGCCAGCAGCTTGAATGTCCTTCCGGGGGGCTATGGCTACACCTTC
TRBJ1-2	-	-	TRBV28	CASSLREDYGYTF	TGTGCCAGCAGCCTCAGGGAAGACTATGGCTACACCTTC
TRBJ2-1	-	-	TRBV4-3	CASSRSAISYNEQFF	TGCGCCAGCAGCCGGAGCGCAATCTCCTACAATGAGCAGTTCTTC
TRBJ2-7	-	-	TRBV5-4	CASSTPQTYEQYF	TGTGCCAGCAGCACTCCCCAAACCTACGAGCAGTACTTC
TRBJ1-1	-	-	TRBV18	CASSSGDIPPIF	TGTGCCAGCTCCTCAGGGGACATTCCCCCCATCTTT
TRBJ2-3	-	TRBD2	TRBV7-2	CASSYLAGQQYF	TGTGCCAGCAGTTACCTAGCGGGGCAGCAGTATTTT
TRBJ2-7	-	-	TRBV6-2/TRBV6-3	CASSRPGNPYEQYF	TGTGCCAGCAGCCGACCAGGGAATCCCTACGAGCAGTACTTC
TRBJ1-2	-	-	TRBV28	CASSLSSGITNYGYTF	TGTGCCAGCAGTTTATCAAGCGGAATTACTAACTATGGCTACACCTTC
TRBJ1-2	-	-	TRBV19	CASSIDSINYGYTF	TGTGCCAGTAGTATCGACAGCATTAACTATGGCTACACCTTC